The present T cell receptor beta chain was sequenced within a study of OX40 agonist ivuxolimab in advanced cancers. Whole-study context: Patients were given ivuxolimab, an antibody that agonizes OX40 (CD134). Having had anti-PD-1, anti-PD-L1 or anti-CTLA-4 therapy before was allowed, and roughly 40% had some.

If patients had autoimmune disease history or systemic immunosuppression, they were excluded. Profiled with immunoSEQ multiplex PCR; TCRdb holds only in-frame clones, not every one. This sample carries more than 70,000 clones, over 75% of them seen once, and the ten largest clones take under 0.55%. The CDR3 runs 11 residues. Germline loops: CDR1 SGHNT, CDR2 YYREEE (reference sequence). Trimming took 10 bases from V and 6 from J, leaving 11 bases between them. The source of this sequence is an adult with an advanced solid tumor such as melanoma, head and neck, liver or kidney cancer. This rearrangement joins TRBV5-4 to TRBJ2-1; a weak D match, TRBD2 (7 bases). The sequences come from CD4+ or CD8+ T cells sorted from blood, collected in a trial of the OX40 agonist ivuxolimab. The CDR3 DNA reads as TGTGCCTGTGGGGGGGCCAATGAGCAGTTCTTC. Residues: CACGGANEQFF. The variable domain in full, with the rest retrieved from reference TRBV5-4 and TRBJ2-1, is ETGVTQSPTHLIKTRGQQVTLRCSSQSGHNTVSWYQQALGQGPQFIFQYYREEENGRGNFPPRFSGLQFPNYSSELNVNALELDDSALYLCACGGANEQFFGPGTRLTVL.